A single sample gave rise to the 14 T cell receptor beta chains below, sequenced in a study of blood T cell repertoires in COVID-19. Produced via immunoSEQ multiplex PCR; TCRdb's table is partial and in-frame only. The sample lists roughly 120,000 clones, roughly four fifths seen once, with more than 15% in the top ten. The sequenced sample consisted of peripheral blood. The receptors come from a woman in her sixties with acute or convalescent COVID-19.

CDR3 nucleotide sequence: TGCGCCAGCAGCCAATCCGGGACAGGGAGCTATGGCTACACCTTC. This translates into CASSQSGTGSYGYTF. V usage is TRBV4-3 and J usage is TRBJ1-2; 9 bases are a match to TRBD1. V dropped 2 bases and J dropped 4; count of bases not matched to a gene: 5. Germline CDR1 reads LGHNA; CDR2 reads YSLEER. The CDR3 consists of 15 residues.

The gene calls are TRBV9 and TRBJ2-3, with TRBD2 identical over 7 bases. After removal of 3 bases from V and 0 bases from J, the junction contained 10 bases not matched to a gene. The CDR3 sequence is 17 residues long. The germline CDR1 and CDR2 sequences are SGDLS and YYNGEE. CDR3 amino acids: CASSAHGGGTSTDTQYF. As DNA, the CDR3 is TGTGCCAGCAGCGCCCACGGCGGGGGTACTAGCACAGATACGCAGTATTTT.

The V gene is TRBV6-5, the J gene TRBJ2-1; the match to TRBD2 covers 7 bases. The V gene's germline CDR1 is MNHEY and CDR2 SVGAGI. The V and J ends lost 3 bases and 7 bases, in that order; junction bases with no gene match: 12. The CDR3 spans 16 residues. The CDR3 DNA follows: TGTGCCAGCAGTTATTTGGCGGGGGTATTGGGAAATGAGCAGTTCTTC. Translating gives CASSYLAGVLGNEQFF.

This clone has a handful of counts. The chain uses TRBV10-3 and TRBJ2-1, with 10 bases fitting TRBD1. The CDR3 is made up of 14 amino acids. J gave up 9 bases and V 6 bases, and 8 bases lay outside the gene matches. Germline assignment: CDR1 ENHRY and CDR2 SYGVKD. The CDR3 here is CAIRTGTGVVEQFF. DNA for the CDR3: TGTGCCATCAGGACCGGGACAGGGGTCGTTGAGCAGTTCTTC.

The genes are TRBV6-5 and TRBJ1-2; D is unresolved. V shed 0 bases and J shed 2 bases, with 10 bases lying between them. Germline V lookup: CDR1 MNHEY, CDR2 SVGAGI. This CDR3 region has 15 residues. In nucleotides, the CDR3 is TGTGCCAGCAGTTACTCGATGAGTCCGAACTATGGCTACACCTTC. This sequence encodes CASSYSMSPNYGYTF.

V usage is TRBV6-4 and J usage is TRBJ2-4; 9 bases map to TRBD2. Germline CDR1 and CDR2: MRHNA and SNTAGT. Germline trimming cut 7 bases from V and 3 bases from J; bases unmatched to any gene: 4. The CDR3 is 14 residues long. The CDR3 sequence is CASTTRGGKNIQYF. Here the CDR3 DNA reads TGTGCCAGCACCACGCGGGGGGGCAAAAACATTCAGTACTTC.

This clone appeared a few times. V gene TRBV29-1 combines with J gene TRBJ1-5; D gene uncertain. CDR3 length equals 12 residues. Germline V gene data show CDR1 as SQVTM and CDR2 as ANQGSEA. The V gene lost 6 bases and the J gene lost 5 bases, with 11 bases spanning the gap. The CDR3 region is CSVGDRDQPQHF. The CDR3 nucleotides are TGCAGCGTAGGCGATCGGGATCAGCCCCAGCATTTT.

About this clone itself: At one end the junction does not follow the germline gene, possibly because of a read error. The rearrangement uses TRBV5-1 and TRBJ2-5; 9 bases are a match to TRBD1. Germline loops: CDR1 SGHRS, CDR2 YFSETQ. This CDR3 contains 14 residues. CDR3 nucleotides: TGCGCCAGCAGCGTCACAGGGGGCGGAGAGACTCAGTACTTC. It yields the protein CASSVTGGGETQYF.

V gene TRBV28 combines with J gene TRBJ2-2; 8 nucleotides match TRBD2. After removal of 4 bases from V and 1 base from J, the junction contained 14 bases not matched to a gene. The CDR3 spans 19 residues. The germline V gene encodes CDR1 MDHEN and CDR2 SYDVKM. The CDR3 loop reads CASSSHRGTRTLNTGELFF. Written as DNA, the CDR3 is TGTGCCAGCAGTTCCCACCGGGGGACTAGGACTTTGAACACCGGGGAGCTGTTTTTT.

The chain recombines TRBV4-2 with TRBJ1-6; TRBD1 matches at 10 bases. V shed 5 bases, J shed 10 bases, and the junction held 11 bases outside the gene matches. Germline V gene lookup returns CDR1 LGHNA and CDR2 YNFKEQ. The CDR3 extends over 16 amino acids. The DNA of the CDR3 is TGTGCCAGCAGCAGCCGGGACAGGGGAAAGGGATCACCCCTCCACTTT. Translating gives CASSSRDRGKGSPLHF.

The CDR3 coding sequence is TGTGCCAGCAGCCCAAAGCGGGGGAGCTACAATGAGCAGTTCTTC. Amino acids: CASSPKRGSYNEQFF. The V gene is TRBV11-2, the J gene TRBJ2-1, with 8 bases aligning to TRBD2. Germline CDR1 is SGHAT and CDR2 is FQNNGV. Trimming cost V 5 bases and J 3 bases; bases outside gene matches: 6. This CDR3 region has 15 residues.

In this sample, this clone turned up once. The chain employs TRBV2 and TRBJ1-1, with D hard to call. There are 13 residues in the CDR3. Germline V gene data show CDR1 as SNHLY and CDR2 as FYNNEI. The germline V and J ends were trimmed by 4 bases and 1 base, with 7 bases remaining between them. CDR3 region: CASSATENTEAFF. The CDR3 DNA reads TGTGCCAGCAGTGCTACAGAGAACACTGAAGCTTTCTTT.

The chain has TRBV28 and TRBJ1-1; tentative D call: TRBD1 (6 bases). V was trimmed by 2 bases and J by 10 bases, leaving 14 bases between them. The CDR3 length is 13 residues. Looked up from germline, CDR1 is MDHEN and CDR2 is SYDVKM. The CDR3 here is CASSLKGGRGAFF. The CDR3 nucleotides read TGTGCCAGCAGTTTAAAGGGGGGGAGGGGAGCTTTCTTT.

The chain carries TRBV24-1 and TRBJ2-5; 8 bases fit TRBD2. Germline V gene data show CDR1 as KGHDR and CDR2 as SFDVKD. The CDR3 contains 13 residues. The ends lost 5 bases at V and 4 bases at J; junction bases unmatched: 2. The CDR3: CATSGSGGETQYF. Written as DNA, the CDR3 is TGTGCCACCAGTGGGAGCGGGGGAGAGACCCAGTACTTC.